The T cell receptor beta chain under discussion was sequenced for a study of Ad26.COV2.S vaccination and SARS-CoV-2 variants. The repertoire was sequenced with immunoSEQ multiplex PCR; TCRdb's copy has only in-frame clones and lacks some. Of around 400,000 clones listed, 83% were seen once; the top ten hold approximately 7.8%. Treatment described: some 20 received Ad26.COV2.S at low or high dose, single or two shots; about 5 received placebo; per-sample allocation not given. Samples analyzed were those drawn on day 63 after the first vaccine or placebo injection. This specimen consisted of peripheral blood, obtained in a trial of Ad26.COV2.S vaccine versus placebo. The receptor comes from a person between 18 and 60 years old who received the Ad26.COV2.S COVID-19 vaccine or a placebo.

DNA for the CDR3: TGTGCCAGCAGCGCGCGGGATCTTCCGACCCAGGGTGAAAAACTGTTTTTT. This translates into CASSARDLPTQGEKLFF. J is TRBJ1-4 and V is TRBV9, with TRBD1 as a possible D gene (5 bases). V lost 3 bases, J lost 7 bases, and 22 bases lay in between. The CDR3 contains 17 residues. Germline loops: CDR1 SGDLS, CDR2 YYNGEE.